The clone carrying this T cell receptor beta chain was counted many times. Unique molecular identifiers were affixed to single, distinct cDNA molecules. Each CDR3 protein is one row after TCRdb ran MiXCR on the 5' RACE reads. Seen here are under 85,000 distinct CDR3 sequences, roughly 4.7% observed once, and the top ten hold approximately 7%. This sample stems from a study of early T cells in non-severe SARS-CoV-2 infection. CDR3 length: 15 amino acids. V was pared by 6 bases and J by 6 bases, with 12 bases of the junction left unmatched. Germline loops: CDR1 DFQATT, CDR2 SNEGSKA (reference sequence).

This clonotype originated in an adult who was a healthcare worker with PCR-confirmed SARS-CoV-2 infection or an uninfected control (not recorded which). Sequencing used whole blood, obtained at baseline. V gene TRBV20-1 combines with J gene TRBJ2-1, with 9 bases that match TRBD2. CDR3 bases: TGCAGTGCCGACGTAGCGGCTAGCGGGACCAATGAGCAGTTCTTC. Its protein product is CSADVAASGTNEQFF.